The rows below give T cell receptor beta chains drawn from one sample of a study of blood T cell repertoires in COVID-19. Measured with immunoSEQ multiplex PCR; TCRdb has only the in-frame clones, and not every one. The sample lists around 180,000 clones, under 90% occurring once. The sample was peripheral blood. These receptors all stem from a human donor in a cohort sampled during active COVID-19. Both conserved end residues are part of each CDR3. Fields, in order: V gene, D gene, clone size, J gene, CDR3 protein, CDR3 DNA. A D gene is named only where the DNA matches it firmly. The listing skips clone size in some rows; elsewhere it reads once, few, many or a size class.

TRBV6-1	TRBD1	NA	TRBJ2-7	CASSDGGTGGDF	TGTGCCAGCAGTGACGGTGGGACAGGGGGGGACTTC
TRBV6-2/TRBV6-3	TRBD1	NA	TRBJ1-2	CASSGTGPYGYTF	TGTGCCAGCAGTGGGACAGGCCCCTATGGCTACACCTTC
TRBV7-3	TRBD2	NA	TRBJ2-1	CASSTSGTNNEQFF	TGTGCCAGCAGCACATCCGGGACTAACAATGAGCAGTTCTTC
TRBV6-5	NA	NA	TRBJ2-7	CASMGRSYEQYF	TGTGCCAGCATGGGCAGGTCCTACGAGCAGTACTTC
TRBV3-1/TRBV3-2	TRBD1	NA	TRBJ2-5	CATRDRAEETQYF	TGTGCCACCCGAGACAGGGCCGAAGAGACCCAGTACTTC
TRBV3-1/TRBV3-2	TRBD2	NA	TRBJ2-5	CASSHQRGLETQYF	TGTGCCAGCAGCCACCAGCGGGGTTTAGAGACCCAGTACTTC
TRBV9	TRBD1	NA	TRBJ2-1	CASSGSGTGFFNEQFF	TGTGCCAGCAGCGGATCGGGGACAGGGTTTTTCAATGAGCAGTTCTTC
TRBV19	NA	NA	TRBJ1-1	CASSIAREAEAFF	TGTGCCAGTAGTATTGCCAGGGAGGCTGAAGCTTTCTTT
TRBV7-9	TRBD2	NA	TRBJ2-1	CASSSQGLAGGHEQFF	TGTGCCAGCAGCTCACAGGGACTAGCGGGGGGACATGAGCAGTTCTTC
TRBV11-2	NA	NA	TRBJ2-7	CASSLRSGSLEQYF	TGTGCCAGCAGCTTAAGGTCAGGCAGCTTGGAGCAGTACTTC
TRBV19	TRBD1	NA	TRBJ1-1	CASTTGARMEAFF	TGTGCCAGTACTACAGGGGCGAGGATGGAAGCTTTCTTT
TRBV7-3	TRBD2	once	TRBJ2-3	CASSSSPGGAADTQYF	TGTGCCAGCAGCTCCTCGCCGGGGGGGGCCGCAGATACGCAGTATTTT
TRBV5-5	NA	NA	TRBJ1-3	CASSPSGGRNTIYF	TGTGCCAGCAGCCCCAGCGGGGGACGAAACACCATATATTTT
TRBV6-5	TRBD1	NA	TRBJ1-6	CASPGGSYNSPLHF	TGTGCCAGCCCAGGGGGCTCCTATAATTCACCCCTCCACTTT
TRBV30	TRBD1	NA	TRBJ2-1	CAWSAGTVYNEQFF	TGTGCCTGGAGTGCCGGGACAGTGTACAATGAGCAGTTCTTC
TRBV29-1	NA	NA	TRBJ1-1	CSVESPGVVNTEAFF	TGCAGCGTTGAAAGCCCAGGGGTCGTGAACACTGAAGCTTTCTTT
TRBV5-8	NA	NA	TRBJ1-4	CASSLGTDEKLFF	TGTGCCAGCAGCTTGGGGACAGATGAAAAACTGTTTTTT
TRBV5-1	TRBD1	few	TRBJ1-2	CASRNRQGATNYGYTF	TGCGCCAGCAGGAATCGACAGGGGGCTACTAACTATGGCTACACCTTC
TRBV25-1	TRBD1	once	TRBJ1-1	CASSVRGGTGNTEAFF	TGTGCCAGCAGTGTGCGGGGGGGGACAGGGAACACTGAAGCTTTCTTT
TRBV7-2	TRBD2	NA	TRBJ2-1	CASSLVGLATNEQFF	TGTGCCAGCAGCTTAGTAGGACTAGCAACTAATGAGCAGTTCTTC
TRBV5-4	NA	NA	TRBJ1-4	CASSLNAGEGEEKLFF	TGTGCCAGCAGCTTGAACGCCGGGGAAGGAGAGGAAAAACTGTTTTTT
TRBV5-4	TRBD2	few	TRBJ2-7	CASSLQLAGGSYEQYF	TGTGCCAGCAGCTTGCAGTTAGCGGGGGGCTCGTACGAGCAGTACTTC
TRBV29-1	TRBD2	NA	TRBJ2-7	CSVEDGASSGGPYEQYF	TGCAGCGTTGAAGATGGGGCGAGTAGCGGGGGCCCTTACGAGCAGTACTTC
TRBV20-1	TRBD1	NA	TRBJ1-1	CSASRTGGNTEAFF	TGCAGTGCTAGTAGGACAGGGGGTAACACTGAAGCTTTCTTT
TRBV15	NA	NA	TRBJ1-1	CATSRDPDGSEAFF	TGTGCCACCAGCAGAGACCCAGATGGCTCTGAAGCTTTCTTT
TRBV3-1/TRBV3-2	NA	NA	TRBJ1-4	CASRDAGGLTTNEKLFF	TGTGCCAGCAGAGACGCCGGGGGGCTGACAACTAATGAAAAACTGTTTTTT
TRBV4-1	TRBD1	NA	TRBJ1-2	CASSQEAGQGIGYGYTF	TGCGCCAGCAGCCAAGAAGCAGGACAGGGGATTGGATATGGCTACACCTTC
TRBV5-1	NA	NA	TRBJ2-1	CASSPPTDNEQFF	TGCGCCAGCAGCCCCCCCACAGATAATGAGCAGTTCTTC
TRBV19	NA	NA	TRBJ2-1	CASKGEEANEQFF	TGTGCCAGTAAAGGAGAAGAGGCCAATGAGCAGTTCTTC
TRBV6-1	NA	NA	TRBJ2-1	CASSEEERAHSSYNEQFF	TGTGCCAGCAGTGAAGAAGAGCGGGCCCACAGCTCCTACAATGAGCAGTTCTTC
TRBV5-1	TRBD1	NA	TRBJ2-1	CASQTGGSNNEQFF	TGCGCCAGCCAGACAGGGGGCTCAAACAATGAGCAGTTCTTC
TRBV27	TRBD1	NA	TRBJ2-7	CASRAGTGGYEQYF	TGTGCCAGCAGGGCCGGGACAGGGGGGTACGAGCAGTACTTC
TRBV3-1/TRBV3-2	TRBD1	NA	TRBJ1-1	CASSMGQGNEAFF	TGTGCCAGCAGCATGGGACAGGGTAATGAAGCTTTCTTT
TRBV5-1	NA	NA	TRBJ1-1	CASSFNPEGTTEAFF	TGCGCCAGCAGCTTTAACCCGGAGGGAACAACTGAAGCTTTCTTT
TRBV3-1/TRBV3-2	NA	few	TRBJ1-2	CASSQDLGRPYTF	TGTGCCAGCAGCCAAGATTTGGGCAGGCCCTACACCTTC
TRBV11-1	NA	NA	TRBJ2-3	CASSSRVGGLDTQYF	TGTGCCAGCAGCTCCCGGGTAGGCGGTTTGGATACGCAGTATTTT
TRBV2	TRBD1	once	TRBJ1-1	CASQTGQGAEAFF	TGTGCCAGTCAAACTGGACAGGGGGCTGAAGCTTTCTTT
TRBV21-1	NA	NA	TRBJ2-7	CASSGEIFYEQYF	TGTGCCAGCAGCGGTGAGATCTTCTACGAGCAGTACTTC
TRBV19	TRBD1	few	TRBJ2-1	CASSARGGGNEQFF	TGTGCCAGTAGTGCACGAGGGGGCGGGAATGAGCAGTTCTTC
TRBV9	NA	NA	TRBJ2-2	CASSQDLNTGELFF	TGTGCCAGCAGCCAGGACTTAAACACCGGGGAGCTGTTTTTT
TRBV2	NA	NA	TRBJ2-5	CASTPGGSVGETQYF	TGTGCCAGCACCCCGGGGGGCAGTGTGGGAGAGACCCAGTACTTC
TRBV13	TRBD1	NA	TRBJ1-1	CASSSDRGSVEAFF	TGTGCCAGCAGCTCGGACAGGGGGAGCGTTGAAGCTTTCTTT
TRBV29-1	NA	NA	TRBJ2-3	CSVRGASTDTQYF	TGCAGCGTCAGGGGGGCTAGCACAGATACGCAGTATTTT
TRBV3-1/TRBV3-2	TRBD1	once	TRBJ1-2	CASGTGTGVGYTF	TGTGCCAGCGGCACCGGGACAGGGGTTGGCTACACCTTC
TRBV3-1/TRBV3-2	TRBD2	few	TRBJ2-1	CASSLPSGGTNEQFF	TGTGCCAGCAGCCTTCCCAGCGGGGGGACCAATGAGCAGTTCTTC
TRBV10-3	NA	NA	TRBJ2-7	CAISESQARSYEQYF	TGTGCCATCAGTGAGTCGCAGGCCCGCTCCTACGAGCAGTACTTC
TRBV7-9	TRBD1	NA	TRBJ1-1	CASSPPQGANTEAFF	TGTGCCAGCAGCCCCCCCCAGGGGGCGAACACTGAAGCTTTCTTT
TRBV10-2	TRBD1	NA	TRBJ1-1	CASSRDRYMTEAFF	TGCGCCAGCAGCCGGGACAGGTATATGACTGAAGCTTTCTTT
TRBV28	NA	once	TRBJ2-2	CASSLIRLGGGGELFF	TGTGCCAGCAGTTTAATTCGACTAGGTGGAGGGGGGGAGCTGTTTTTT
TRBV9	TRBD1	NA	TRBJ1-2	CASSRGQGGYGYTF	TGTGCCAGCAGCAGGGGGCAGGGGGGCTATGGCTACACCTTC
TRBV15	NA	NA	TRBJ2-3	CATSRVLGIGADTQYF	TGTGCCACCAGCAGAGTTCTAGGCATCGGCGCAGATACGCAGTATTTT
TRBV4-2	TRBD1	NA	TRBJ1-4	CASSPGTGGTTNEKLFF	TGTGCCAGCAGCCCGGGGACAGGGGGCACAACTAATGAAAAACTGTTTTTT
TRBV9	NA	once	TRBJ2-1	CASSVDEVNEQFF	TGTGCCAGCAGCGTAGACGAGGTCAATGAGCAGTTCTTC